Shown below are 15 T cell receptor beta chains from a single sample sequenced in a study of identical twins. One entry per CDR3 protein results from TCRdb running MiXCR on the 5' RACE reads. The repertoire holds about 890,000 distinct CDR3 sequences, with 12% as singletons. These data were likewise used in another study, on yellow fever vaccine responses in identical twins.

Sequencing was performed on PBMCs. The receptor set was obtained from a woman aged 18-30 years in good health.

The rearrangement uses TRBV15 and TRBJ2-7; D gene ambiguous. CDR1 is LNHNV and CDR2 is YYDKDF in the germline V gene (reference sequence). The CDR3 covers 13 residues. Trimming removed 3 bases at V and 0 bases at J, with 6 bases between. The CDR3 is CATSRTNSYEQYF. As DNA, the CDR3 is TGTGCCACCAGCAGGACAAACTCCTACGAGCAGTACTTC.

This sequence joins TRBV12-3 or TRBV12-4 and TRBJ2-1; D unresolved. V shed 11 bases and J shed 0 bases, with 5 bases lying between them. The CDR3 is 11 residues long. For the CDR3, the DNA is TGTGCCTGTAGCTCCTACAATGAGCAGTTCTTC. As protein: CACSSYNEQFF.

This clonotype was seen a handful of times. Written as DNA, the CDR3 is TGTGCCAGCAGTGACCTTAGCGGGATCACCTACGAGCAGTACTTC. Translated: CASSDLSGITYEQYF. This chain connects TRBV2 to TRBJ2-7; 8 bases align to TRBD2. Per germline, CDR1 SNHLY and CDR2 FYNNEI. V lost 3 bases to trimming and J lost 2 bases; unmatched junction nucleotides: 6. The CDR3 totals 15 residues.

V usage is TRBV11-1 and J usage is TRBJ2-1, with D unclear. V shed 5 bases and J shed 8 bases, with 13 bases lying between them. The CDR3 totals 13 residues. Germline V gives CDR1 SGHAT, CDR2 FQDESV (reference sequence). CDR3 loop: CASSPRGLDEQFF. The DNA of the CDR3 is TGTGCCAGCAGCCCCAGAGGTCTTGATGAGCAGTTCTTC. The variable domain in full, completed from reference TRBV11-1 and TRBJ2-1, reads EAEVAQSPRYKITEKSQAVAFWCDPISGHATLYWYRQILGQGPELLVQFQDESVVDDSQLPKDRFSAERLKGVDSTLKIQPAELGDSAMYLCASSPRGLDEQFFGPGTRLTVL.

This clonotype was seen ten or more times. The chain recombines TRBV12-3 or TRBV12-4 with TRBJ2-7; TRBD2 matches at 7 bases. J gave up 5 bases and V 0 bases, and 4 bases lay outside the gene matches. The CDR3 loop spans 14 amino acids. CDR3 amino acids: CASSLAGGPDEQYF. CDR3 in DNA: TGTGCCAGCAGTTTAGCGGGAGGGCCGGACGAGCAGTACTTC.

The sample holds many counts of this clonotype. J is TRBJ2-7 and V is TRBV12-3 or TRBV12-4; a weak D match, TRBD2 (5 bases). V lost 6 bases, J lost 4 bases, and 10 bases lay in between. The CDR3 has 12 amino acids. CDR3 coding DNA: TGTGCCAGCAGCTTTACGGGATACGAGCAGTACTTC. Translation: CASSFTGYEQYF.

This clonotype was observed a few times. The V gene is TRBV7-2, the J gene TRBJ2-3, with 7 bases matching TRBD2. The trim removed 1 base at V and 0 bases at J, leaving 4 bases unmatched. This CDR3 spans 16 amino acids. The germline CDR1 and CDR2 sequences are SGHTA and FQGNSA. CDR3 in DNA: TGTGCCAGCAGCTTAGTTCTGCGGGGGAGCACAGATACGCAGTATTTT. It encodes CASSLVLRGSTDTQYF.

The table lists this clonotype with a few counts. The genes are TRBV5-1 and TRBJ1-2, with D tentatively TRBD1 (5 bases). Germline CDR1 SGHRS, CDR2 YFSETQ. The CDR3 runs to 17 residues. Trimming took off 0 bases at V and 6 bases at J, with 21 bases between the two ends. CDR3 in amino acids: CASSLGGLGAQGDGYTF. The CDR3, as DNA: TGCGCCAGCAGCTTGGGAGGCCTGGGAGCCCAGGGAGATGGCTACACCTTC.

This chain links TRBV1 with TRBJ2-1; the table gives TRBD2 as D, unverified against the DNA. TRBV1 counts as a pseudogene. The CDR3 loop spans 16 amino acids. The CDR3 DNA sequence: TGCACCAGCAGCCCCATAGCGGCTAGCTCCTACAATGAGCAGTTCTTC. Its protein is CTSSPIAASSYNEQFF.

The chain combines TRBV10-3 with TRBJ1-4; no reliable D call. Germline-derived CDR1 and CDR2 are ENHRY and SYGVKD. This CDR3 contains 13 residues. Trimming took 2 bases from V and 7 from J, leaving 8 bases between them. CDR3 nucleotide sequence: TGTGCCATCAGTGAGGGATTGATTGAAAAACTGTTTTTT. This encodes CAISEGLIEKLFF.

This chain connects TRBV12-3 or TRBV12-4 to TRBJ2-1, with a tentative D call TRBD1 (5 bases). The CDR3 covers 13 residues. Trimming pared 4 bases from V and 9 bases from J, leaving 13 bases between. The CDR3 DNA sequence: TGTGCCAGCAGTTACCAATGGGGCGGTGAGCAGTTCTTC. This codes for CASSYQWGGEQFF.

Many counts were recorded for this clonotype. V gene TRBV28 combines with J gene TRBJ2-1; D assignment may be TRBD1 or TRBD2 (5 bases each). Trimming took 5 bases from V and 9 from J, leaving 14 bases between them. CDR1 MDHEN and CDR2 SYDVKM come from the germline V gene. The CDR3 runs to 13 residues. CDR3 nucleotide sequence: TGTGCCAGCAGTATTGGGGGTGTCAGTGAGCAGTTCTTC. This codes for CASSIGGVSEQFF.

The chain recombines TRBV10-3 with TRBJ2-6; possibly TRBD1 for D (5 bases). Germline CDR1 and CDR2: ENHRY and SYGVKD. This CDR3 region has 15 residues. Between the trimmed V and J ends, which lost 2 bases and 2 bases, there was a span of 7 bases. The CDR3 here is CAISEGAPGANVLTF. The CDR3 nucleotides are TGTGCCATCAGTGAGGGGGCGCCTGGGGCCAACGTCCTGACTTTC.

This clonotype was seen a handful of times. The chain combines TRBV19 with TRBJ1-3; a weak D match, TRBD1 (5 bases). Germline values: CDR1 LNHDA, CDR2 SQIVND (reference sequence). V shed 11 bases and J shed 0 bases, with 11 bases lying between them. CDR3 length: 13 amino acids. CDR3: CAAQGISGNTIYF. CDR3 bases: TGTGCCGCCCAGGGAATCTCTGGAAACACCATATATTTT.

This clonotype was seen more than once but under ten times. The rearrangement links TRBV11-2 to TRBJ2-7, with D tentatively TRBD1 (5 bases). Between the trimmed V and J ends, which lost 5 bases and 3 bases, there was a span of 14 bases. Germline loops: CDR1 SGHAT, CDR2 FQNNGV. The CDR3 contains 14 residues. The CDR3 DNA follows: TGTGCCAGCAGCACAGGACCCCAGATCTACGAGCAGTACTTC. Amino acid sequence: CASSTGPQIYEQYF.